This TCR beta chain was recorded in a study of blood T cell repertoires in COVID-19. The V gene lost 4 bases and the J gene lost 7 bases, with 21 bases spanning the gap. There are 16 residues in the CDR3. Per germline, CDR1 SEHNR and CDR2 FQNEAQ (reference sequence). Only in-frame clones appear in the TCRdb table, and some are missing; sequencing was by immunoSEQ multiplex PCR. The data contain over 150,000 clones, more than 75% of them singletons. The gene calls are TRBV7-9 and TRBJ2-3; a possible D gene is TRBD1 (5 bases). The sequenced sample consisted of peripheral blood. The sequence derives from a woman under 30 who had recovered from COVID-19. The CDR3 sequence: CASSSELQGQLHTQYF. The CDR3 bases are TGTGCCAGCAGCTCAGAGTTGCAGGGTCAACTTCATACGCAGTATTTT.